This entry lists 22 T cell receptor beta chains sequenced from one sample in a study of cytomegalovirus exposure and HLA in healthy donors. The PCR was carried out with 60 Vbeta primers and 13 Jbeta primers. Profiled with immunoSEQ multiplex PCR; TCRdb holds only in-frame clones, not every one. The data contain tens of thousands of clones, approximately 77% of them singletons. The material sequenced was PBMCs. Receptors originate from a woman between 50 and 59 years old in good health and CMV-seronegative.

This chain connects TRBV10-3 to TRBJ2-1, with D possibly TRBD2 on 7 matching bases. Germline values: CDR1 ENHRY, CDR2 SYGVKD. The CDR3 sequence is 16 residues long. Deletions cut 0 bases from V and 2 bases from J, with 11 bases between. The CDR3 nucleotides read TGTGCCATCAGTGAGTCGAAGGGGGGGGCCTACAATGAGCAGTTCTTC. Its translation is CAISESKGGAYNEQFF.

This chain links TRBV27 with TRBJ1-5; 8 bases line up with TRBD1. The germline V gene encodes CDR1 MNHEY and CDR2 SMNVEV (reference sequence). Unmatched junction bases numbered 12, after V lost 5 bases and J lost 0 bases. The CDR3 has 18 residues. CDR3 sequence reads: CASSPRDRHKYSNQPQHF. CDR3 DNA sequence: TGTGCCAGCAGTCCCAGGGACAGGCATAAATATAGCAATCAGCCCCAGCATTTT.

This chain connects TRBV19 to TRBJ2-1, with D possibly being TRBD2 (6 bases). This CDR3 has 13 residues. The V gene's germline CDR1 is LNHDA and CDR2 SQIVND (reference sequence). Deletions cut 9 bases from V and 10 bases from J, with 19 bases between. The CDR3 protein is CASSKVAGSEQFF. The CDR3 nucleotides are TGTGCCAGCTCCAAGGTAGCCGGGAGCGAGCAGTTCTTC.

The J gene is TRBJ2-3, the V gene TRBV11-3, with 9 bases fitting TRBD1. Germline CDR1 reads SGHNT; CDR2 reads YENEEA. This CDR3 contains 14 residues. Trimming removed 4 bases from V and 8 bases from J; junction bases left unmatched: 7. The CDR3 here is CASSSSQQGATQYF. CDR3 bases: TGTGCCAGCAGCTCCTCCCAACAGGGGGCTACGCAGTATTTT.

The rearrangement links TRBV7-9 to TRBJ1-2; no firm D call. The V end lost 0 bases, the J end lost 8 bases, and 10 bases lay between the germline ends. Germline CDR1 SEHNR, CDR2 FQNEAQ (reference sequence). This CDR3 spans 13 amino acids. The CDR3 region has the DNA TGTGCCAGCAGCTTAGCCTTCGGGGAGGGCTACACCTTC. The encoded protein is CASSLAFGEGYTF.

V usage is TRBV18 and J usage is TRBJ2-5, with TRBD1 as a possible D gene (6 bases). This CDR3 comprises 16 residues. V was pared by 3 bases and J by 4 bases, with 18 bases between. Germline loops: CDR1 KGHSH, CDR2 LQKENI. The CDR3 bases are TGTGCCAGCTCACCCCGCGGACAGTCGAGGGGAGAGACCCAGTACTTC. Translation: CASSPRGQSRGETQYF.

The chain joins TRBV7-2 to TRBJ2-2; 9 bases map to TRBD2. Germline loops: CDR1 SGHTA, CDR2 FQGNSA. J lost 4 bases, V lost 2 bases, and 5 bases had no gene match. This CDR3 has 16 residues. The CDR3 protein is CASSLSGGSFTGELFF. Written as DNA, the CDR3 is TGTGCCAGCAGCTTAAGCGGGGGGAGTTTCACCGGGGAGCTGTTTTTT.

This chain joins TRBV19 and TRBJ1-1, with 9 bases aligning to TRBD1. With 2 bases clipped from V and 4 bases from J, the junction kept 8 bases outside the gene matches. CDR3 length equals 16 residues. Germline V gives CDR1 LNHDA, CDR2 SQIVND (reference sequence). The CDR3 nucleotides are TGTGCCAGTAGTATATTGGGACAGGGAAGGACCACTGAAGCTTTCTTT. Encoded protein: CASSILGQGRTTEAFF.

This clone was detected a few times. This chain joins TRBV4-1 and TRBJ2-7, with 7 bases lining up with TRBD2. The CDR3 is 19 residues long. The junction had 18 bases not matched to a gene; V was cut back by 0 bases and J by 4 bases. From germline, CDR1 is MGHRA and CDR2 YSYEKL. The CDR3 region has the DNA TGCGCCAGCAGCCAAGATCCCGGGAGGTCGACTCATTCCAAATACGAGCAGTACTTC. Translation: CASSQDPGRSTHSKYEQYF.

The V and J genes are TRBV2 and TRBJ1-1; TRBD1 might be the D (5 bases). Trimming stripped 4 bases from V and 1 base from J, with 13 bases between. CDR3 length: 15 residues. Looked up from germline, CDR1 is SNHLY and CDR2 is FYNNEI. This chain's CDR3 is CASSARATENTEAFF. The CDR3 DNA reads as TGTGCCAGCAGTGCTCGTGCGACAGAGAACACTGAAGCTTTCTTT.

In this sample, this clone turned up a few times. The chain employs TRBV6-5 and TRBJ1-1, with D maybe TRBD1 (6 bases). The V end lost 6 bases, the J end lost 4 bases, and 18 bases lay between the germline ends. The CDR3 length is 15 residues. Germline V gene data show CDR1 as MNHEY and CDR2 as SVGAGI. The DNA for the CDR3 is TGTGCCAGCAGCTCCGGGACAAGCGGGGGCACTGAAGCTTTCTTT. The encoded protein is CASSSGTSGGTEAFF.

The CDR3 DNA follows: TGTGCCAGCTCACAGACACAGGGGTACCAAGAGACCCAGTACTTC. Translation gives CASSQTQGYQETQYF. The chain carries TRBV18 and TRBJ2-5; 7 bases are shared with TRBD1. The V and J ends lost 4 bases and 0 bases, in that order; junction bases with no gene match: 5. This CDR3 has 15 residues. Germline V gives CDR1 KGHSH, CDR2 LQKENI. Full variable domain (outside the CDR3, taken from reference TRBV18 and TRBJ2-5): NAGVMQNPRHLVRRRGQEARLRCSPMKGHSHVYWYRQLPEEGLKFMVYLQKENIIDESGMPKERFSAEFPKEGPSILRIQQVVRGDSAAYFCASSQTQGYQETQYFGPGTRLLVL.

The chain recombines TRBV7-9 with TRBJ1-4, with 8 bases that match TRBD1. The CDR3 has 17 residues. From germline, CDR1 is SEHNR and CDR2 FQNEAQ (reference sequence). Trimming took 5 bases from V and 0 from J; bases not matched to a gene: 8. DNA for the CDR3: TGTGCCAGCAGCCCTGACAGGGGAATTGCAACTAATGAAAAACTGTTTTTT. The encoded protein is CASSPDRGIATNEKLFF. Complete variable domain (other parts from reference TRBV7-9 and TRBJ1-4): DTGVSQNPRHKITKRGQNVTFRCDPISEHNRLYWYRQTLGQGPEFLTYFQNEAQLEKSRLLSDRFSAERPKGSFSTLEIQRTEQGDSAMYLCASSPDRGIATNEKLFFGSGTQLSVL.

V is TRBV12-1 and J is TRBJ1-2; the table's D call of TRBD1 was not tested on the DNA. TRBV12-1 is reported as a pseudogene. The CDR3 length is 12 residues. The DNA for the CDR3 is TGTGCCAGCAGCTTCCCAGGGTATGGCTACACCTTC. The encoded protein is CASSFPGYGYTF.

V and J are TRBV7-2 and TRBJ1-6; D unclear. This CDR3 spans 15 amino acids. V lost 5 bases to trimming and J lost 9 bases, with 17 bases between them. Per germline, CDR1 SGHTA and CDR2 FQGNSA. CDR3 DNA sequence: TGTGCCAGCAGCCCAGACGGGATATTAGCTTCACCCCTCCACTTT. It is translated as CASSPDGILASPLHF.

The J gene is TRBJ1-6, the V gene TRBV7-2; D is perhaps TRBD1 (6 bases). Germline V CDR1 and CDR2: SGHTA, FQGNSA. This CDR3 contains 16 residues. The V end lost 1 base, the J end lost 8 bases, and 15 bases lay between the germline ends. Written as DNA, the CDR3 is TGTGCCAGCAGCTTAGTCGGACAGCCGAACCATTCACCCCTCCACTTT. Translating it yields CASSLVGQPNHSPLHF.

This chain joins TRBV7-2 and TRBJ2-5; 7 nucleotides align to TRBD1. V shed 5 bases, J shed 5 bases, and the junction held 8 bases outside the gene matches. Germline V gene sequence: CDR1 SGHTA, CDR2 FQGNSA. This CDR3 region has 14 residues. CDR3: CASSHRQGWETQYF. DNA for the CDR3: TGTGCCAGCAGCCATAGACAGGGATGGGAGACCCAGTACTTC.

This clone was observed a few times. The chain joins TRBV6-5 to TRBJ2-3; D ambiguous. The CDR3 loop spans 13 amino acids. V dropped 7 bases and J dropped 2 bases, with 10 bases sitting between them. Germline V gene data show CDR1 as MNHEY and CDR2 as SVGAGI. The CDR3 DNA follows: TGTGCCAGCACTAGAGGAGCCACAGATACGCAGTATTTT. It is translated as CASTRGATDTQYF.

The chain employs TRBV2 and TRBJ1-6; TRBD1 is a possible D gene (5 bases). The CDR3 length is 16 residues. Germline CDR1 is SNHLY and CDR2 is FYNNEI. V was clipped by 5 bases and J by 5 bases, with 16 bases between them. The CDR3 reads CASSRPGTGNNSPLHF. The CDR3 bases are TGTGCCAGCAGTCGCCCCGGGACTGGGAATAATTCACCCCTCCACTTT.

J is TRBJ1-5 and V is TRBV29-1; a possible D gene is TRBD1 (6 bases). CDR3 size: 13 residues. In germline, CDR1 is SQVTM, CDR2 ANQGSEA. Trimming removed 3 bases at V and 6 bases at J, with 12 bases between. CDR3 sequence (DNA): TGCAGCGTTGAGAGTGGGGGCGGTCAGCCCCAGCATTTT. It encodes CSVESGGGQPQHF.

The genes are TRBV5-1 and TRBJ2-7; weak D call: TRBD1 (6 bases). Germline V lookup: CDR1 SGHRS, CDR2 YFSETQ. The CDR3 sequence is 14 residues long. Trimming left V 4 bases short and J 6 bases short, with 17 bases between. The CDR3 reads CASSRSGRGSEQYF. DNA for the CDR3: TGCGCCAGCAGCCGGTCGGGCAGGGGCAGCGAGCAGTACTTC.

V is TRBV30 and J is TRBJ1-3; D remains ambiguous. V lost 2 bases and J 0 bases, leaving 8 bases between the germline ends. CDR3 length: 14 amino acids. The germline V gene has CDR1 GTSNPN and CDR2 SVGIG (reference sequence). Written as DNA, the CDR3 is TGTGCCTGGAGTCCCGGGTCCTCTGGAAACACCATATATTTT. Translating it yields CAWSPGSSGNTIYF.